This TCR beta chain was identified during a study of response to subunit inactivated influenza vaccine (dated by TCRdb to 2016 to 2019). Background on the whole study: To follow how T cells responded to a trivalent subunit inactivated influenza vaccine, the researchers relied on deep quantitative profiling of the T cell receptor repertoire. General findings and caveats noted by the study authors: The authors proposed that each seasonal influenza vaccination may bring in only a limited number of new T cells.

The library was generated by RT-PCR. These reads were obtained on an Illumina HiSeq 2500. The public reads were reprocessed in TCRdb via fastp at Q25 and MiXCR, keeping in-frame beta chains. Each entry merges the rows of one CDR3 protein and shows their most common DNA and genes. The sample data list 860,000 or so distinct CDR3 sequences, and 21% of these were observed just once. The ten largest clones capture more than 8.5% of the sample. Unmatched junction bases come to 11, with V trimmed by 6 bases and J by 7 bases. CDR1 and CDR2 were assigned from the germline V gene (reference sequence) as DFQATT and SNEGSKA. Including the terminal cysteine and phenylalanine, the CDR3 comprises 13 residues. Only the CDR3 region is kept as DNA, spanning 39 bases read in frame from base 1. About this clonotype itself: What antigen it recognizes has not been identified. Base-call qualities are not available, and no considerably larger clone is one nucleotide away.

This TCR was recovered from a man aged 45 to 65 who received an inactivated influenza vaccine. Donor details come from another sample of the same person, matched by shared clones. The sequence links TRBV20-1 to TRBJ2-7; TRBD2 agrees with 8 junctional bases. Source: PBMCs from blood, taken 5 to 6 days after vaccination. The bases read TGCAGTGCCCAAGAGGGGACTAGGCAGGAGCAGTACTTC. Its protein reads: CSAQEGTRQEQYF.